One sample yielded the 28 T cell receptor beta chains listed below, sequenced in a study of shared clonotypes between healthy human individuals. Some clones are missing from TCRdb's copy, which holds only in-frame ones; the method was immunoSEQ multiplex PCR. The sample records approximately 2.3 million clones, just over 90% being singletons. The sample was naive CD4+ T cells from PBMCs. Subset given: CD45RA+ positively selected. The source of these receptors is a man aged 18 to 30 in good health. Some clones in this sample may be carry-over from other donors' samples.

In this sample, this clone turned up once. The chain couples TRBV9 to TRBJ2-7; 10 bases match TRBD1. V gave up 3 bases and J gave up 5 bases; unmatched junction bases: 5. CDR1 is SGDLS and CDR2 is YYNGEE in the germline V gene. CDR3 length equals 14 residues. The CDR3 coding sequence is TGTGCCAGCAGCGCGGGACAGGGGAGGAACGAGCAGTACTTC. Amino acid sequence: CASSAGQGRNEQYF.

The chain links TRBV11-1 to TRBJ2-1; 13 bases map to TRBD2. V lost 1 base and J lost 6; bases outside the gene matches: 3. Germline V lookup: CDR1 SGHAT, CDR2 FQDESV (reference sequence). The CDR3 spans 16 residues. In DNA form, the CDR3 reads TGTGCCAGCAGCTTAGAACTAGCGGGAGGGTTCAATGAGCAGTTCTTC. Translating it yields CASSLELAGGFNEQFF.

The chain couples TRBV6-5 to TRBJ2-7; 11 positions agree with TRBD2. J gave up 1 base and V 8 bases, and 4 bases lay outside the gene matches. This CDR3 is built from 14 residues. Germline assignment: CDR1 MNHEY and CDR2 SVGAGI. CDR3: CASRRLAGSYEQYF. The CDR3 nucleotides are TGTGCCAGCCGGCGACTAGCGGGATCCTACGAGCAGTACTTC.

This chain joins TRBV29-1 and TRBJ1-1; 7 bases are a match to TRBD1. Per the germline V gene, CDR1 is SQVTM and CDR2 is ANQGSEA. This CDR3 is 13 amino acids long. The V gene end was trimmed by 7 bases and the J gene end by 8 bases; junction bases not matched to a gene: 13. The CDR3 DNA reads as TGCAGCGGGAACAGGGGTAGCTTGGGGGAAGCTTTCTTT. This translates into CSGNRGSLGEAFF.

The chain links TRBV18 to TRBJ2-7, with D possibly TRBD2 on 5 matching bases. The germline V gene encodes CDR1 KGHSH and CDR2 LQKENI. The CDR3 sequence is 14 residues long. Trimming removed 1 base from V and 5 bases from J, with 12 bases in between. The chain's CDR3 is CASSPRGSVNEQYF. The CDR3 DNA is TGTGCCAGCTCACCACGAGGGAGTGTTAACGAGCAGTACTTC.

The J gene is TRBJ2-7, the V gene TRBV18; D is uncertain. This CDR3 comprises 15 residues. Germline V gene data show CDR1 as KGHSH and CDR2 as LQKENI. V lost 1 base to trimming and J lost 5 bases, with 15 bases between them. CDR3 loop: CASSPLATGSHEQYF. In DNA, the CDR3 is TGTGCCAGCTCACCACTCGCCACTGGGTCCCACGAGCAGTACTTC.

The V gene is TRBV14, the J gene TRBJ2-7, with D possibly matching TRBD2 (6 bases). The germline V gene encodes CDR1 SGHDN and CDR2 FVKESK. The CDR3 covers 15 residues. V lost 0 bases, J lost 3 bases, and 12 bases lay in between. The CDR3: CASSQDLAAGYEQYF. Here the CDR3 DNA reads TGTGCCAGCAGCCAAGATTTAGCGGCGGGCTACGAGCAGTACTTC.

The chain has TRBV11-3 and TRBJ2-7; D is uncertain. Trimming removed 1 base from V and 7 bases from J, with 11 bases in between. The germline CDR1 and CDR2 sequences are SGHNT and YENEEA. The CDR3 runs 13 residues. The CDR3 sequence is CASSLAPTSEQYF. The CDR3, as DNA: TGTGCCAGCAGCTTAGCGCCGACGAGTGAGCAGTACTTC.

This rearrangement joins TRBV2 to TRBJ2-5; maybe TRBD1 (5 bases). The CDR3 totals 15 residues. Germline assignment: CDR1 SNHLY and CDR2 FYNNEI. V was pared by 5 bases and J by 5 bases, with 18 bases between. CDR3 protein: CASSHWTDTGETQYF. The CDR3 coding sequence is TGTGCCAGCAGTCACTGGACGGACACTGGGGAGACCCAGTACTTC.

This sequence joins TRBV13 and TRBJ2-5; D unresolved. Germline V gene sequence: CDR1 PRHDT, CDR2 FYEKMQ (reference sequence). There are 14 residues in the CDR3. V lost 5 bases to trimming and J lost 1 base, with 11 bases between them. DNA of the CDR3: TGTGCCAGCAGCCTCGGACGACGCCAAGAGACCCAGTACTTC. Translation: CASSLGRRQETQYF. The full variable domain, completed using reference TRBV13 and TRBJ2-5, is AAGVIQSPRHLIKEKRETATLKCYPIPRHDTVYWYQQGPGQDPQFLISFYEKMQSDKGSIPDRFSAQQFSDYHSELNMSSLELGDSALYFCASSLGRRQETQYFGPGTRLLVL.

This sequence joins TRBV7-9 and TRBJ2-7; 11 positions agree with TRBD2. The CDR3 is 15 residues long. V trimming: 5 bases; J trimming: 4 bases; junction bases outside the gene matches: 7. Germline V gene sequence: CDR1 SEHNR, CDR2 FQNEAQ (reference sequence). CDR3 in amino acids: CASSHLTSGIYEQYF. As DNA, the CDR3 is TGTGCCAGCAGCCATTTGACTAGCGGGATTTACGAGCAGTACTTC.

This clone was seen just once. CDR3 DNA sequence: TGTGCCAGCAGTTTGTCTTTTTTGGGGGGATCCTACAATGAGCAGTTCTTC. It encodes CASSLSFLGGSYNEQFF. The rearrangement links TRBV28 to TRBJ2-1; a weak D match, TRBD2 (6 bases). The V gene's germline CDR1 is MDHEN and CDR2 SYDVKM. The V end lost 3 bases, the J end lost 1 base, and 16 bases lay between the germline ends. The CDR3 has 17 amino acids.

V is TRBV5-1 and J is TRBJ2-2, with a possible D match to TRBD2 (5 bases). CDR1 and CDR2 (germline): SGHRS, YFSETQ. Trimming removed 6 bases from V and 3 bases from J, with 18 bases in between. The CDR3 totals 16 residues. CDR3 residues: CASTLLVVGDTGELFF. CDR3 DNA: TGCGCCAGCACCCTCTTGGTGGTCGGGGACACCGGGGAGCTGTTTTTT.

The V call is TRBV6-1, the J call TRBJ1-1; weak D call: TRBD1 (5 bases). V shed 7 bases and J shed 0 bases, with 12 bases lying between them. This CDR3 spans 14 amino acids. Germline V CDR1 and CDR2: MNHNS, SASEGT. The CDR3 here is CASTLTVMNTEAFF. CDR3 DNA: TGTGCCAGCACCTTGACAGTCATGAACACTGAAGCTTTCTTT.

V and J are TRBV4-1 and TRBJ2-4, with 7 positions matching TRBD1. CDR1 is MGHRA, CDR2 YSYEKL, per germline. V shed 4 bases, J shed 8 bases, and the junction held 11 bases outside the gene matches. The CDR3 consists of 15 residues. In DNA, the CDR3 is TGCGCCAGCAGCCGATTGCTCGGGACAGAACACATTCAGTACTTC. It codes for CASSRLLGTEHIQYF.

The chain employs TRBV6-5 and TRBJ1-3, with 8 positions matching TRBD1. Germline V lookup: CDR1 MNHEY, CDR2 SVGAGI. After removal of 5 bases from V and 2 bases from J, the junction contained 2 bases not matched to a gene. The CDR3 totals 14 residues. CDR3 residues: CASSGQGAGNTIYF. In DNA, the CDR3 is TGTGCCAGCAGTGGACAGGGCGCTGGAAACACCATATATTTT.

This clone was recorded once. The chain uses TRBV9 and TRBJ2-1; 9 nucleotides match TRBD2. The CDR3 loop spans 16 amino acids. Per the germline V gene, CDR1 is SGDLS and CDR2 is YYNGEE. The J segment lost 9 bases and the V segment lost 4 bases, leaving 14 bases of the junction unmatched. CDR3 loop: CASSPIGREGRVEQFF. DNA for the CDR3: TGTGCCAGCAGCCCTATCGGGCGGGAGGGCCGGGTTGAGCAGTTCTTC.

CDR3 residues: CASTRDRGSYEQYF. As DNA, the CDR3 is TGTGCCAGCACCCGGGACAGGGGCTCCTACGAGCAGTACTTC. The chain uses TRBV7-9 and TRBJ2-7, with TRBD1 matching over 10 bases. The V gene end was trimmed by 7 bases and the J gene end by 0 bases; junction bases not matched to a gene: 3. Germline values: CDR1 SEHNR, CDR2 FQNEAQ (reference sequence). This CDR3 comprises 14 residues.

J is TRBJ2-3 and V is TRBV6-5; 11 nucleotides agree with TRBD2. The CDR3 runs to 14 residues. CDR1 MNHEY and CDR2 SVGAGI come from the germline V gene. The CDR3 bases are TGTGTCTCGGCTCGGACTAGCGGGACAGATACGCAGTATTTT. Protein: CVSARTSGTDTQYF.

The chain employs TRBV6-5 and TRBJ1-4, with D possibly matching TRBD1 (5 bases). V lost 7 bases, J lost 10 bases, and 19 bases lay in between. CDR1 is MNHEY and CDR2 is SVGAGI in the germline V gene. The CDR3 consists of 14 residues. The CDR3 bases are TGTGCCAGCATGGGGCCGGGCGCGATGGGAAAACTGTTTTTT. It yields the protein CASMGPGAMGKLFF.

This clone was observed once. The chain couples TRBV27 to TRBJ2-5, with D perhaps matching TRBD2 (7 bases). The CDR3 covers 17 residues. The V end was cut by 2 bases, the J end by 2 bases, with 18 bases between. From germline, CDR1 is MNHEY and CDR2 SMNVEV (reference sequence). This chain's CDR3 is CASSLKQGGGGQETQYF. The CDR3 DNA reads as TGTGCCAGCAGTTTAAAACAGGGCGGCGGGGGACAAGAGACCCAGTACTTC.

This chain joins TRBV10-1 and TRBJ2-3; D not resolved. This CDR3 has 14 residues. CDR1 WNHNN and CDR2 SYGVQD come from the germline V gene (reference sequence). For the CDR3, the DNA is TGCGCGTCCAACCTCGACTTCTTCACAGATACGCAGTATTTT. This codes for CASNLDFFTDTQYF.

This clone was recorded once. The V call is TRBV5-1, the J call TRBJ2-7; D is unclear. The CDR3 sequence is 14 residues long. The germline gives CDR1 SGHRS, CDR2 YFSETQ. The V and J ends lost 4 bases and 0 bases respectively, with 11 bases between them. Here the CDR3 reads CASSLTPSSYEQYF. CDR3 in DNA: TGCGCCAGCAGCCTCACCCCGAGCTCCTACGAGCAGTACTTC.

V and J are TRBV18 and TRBJ2-3, with 12 positions matching TRBD2. V gave up 3 bases and J gave up 3 bases; unmatched junction bases: 7. The CDR3 consists of 17 residues. Germline V CDR1 and CDR2: KGHSH, LQKENI. This chain's CDR3 is CASSPLTSGRSTDTQYF. CDR3 bases: TGTGCCAGCTCACCCTTAACTAGCGGGAGGAGTACAGATACGCAGTATTTT.

The V gene is TRBV29-1, the J gene TRBJ2-1; a weak D match, TRBD1 (5 bases). This CDR3 has 14 amino acids. The germline V and J ends were trimmed by 1 base and 2 bases, with 9 bases remaining between them. Germline V CDR1 and CDR2: SQVTM, ANQGSEA. The CDR3 is CSVEVGAAYNEQFF. The CDR3 region has the DNA TGCAGCGTTGAAGTAGGGGCCGCCTACAATGAGCAGTTCTTC.

This rearrangement joins TRBV28 to TRBJ1-1, with D possibly being TRBD1 (5 bases). The V end was cut by 7 bases, the J end by 2 bases, with 14 bases between. Germline CDR1 and CDR2: MDHEN and SYDVKM. This CDR3 has 14 amino acids. CDR3: CASILGGFNTEAFF. The CDR3 DNA sequence: TGTGCCAGCATCCTCGGGGGGTTTAACACTGAAGCTTTCTTT.

The rearrangement uses TRBV19 and TRBJ2-1; 9 positions match TRBD2. The CDR3 length is 15 residues. Germline V gene sequence: CDR1 LNHDA, CDR2 SQIVND (reference sequence). J lost 3 bases, V lost 2 bases, and 2 bases had no gene match. CDR3 coding DNA: TGTGCCAGTAGTATACAGACTAGCGGCTACAATGAGCAGTTCTTC. Residues: CASSIQTSGYNEQFF.

The chain couples TRBV5-4 to TRBJ1-3, with D maybe TRBD1 (6 bases). CDR1 SGHNT and CDR2 YYREEE come from the germline V gene (reference sequence). There are 17 residues in the CDR3. Trimming removed 1 base at V and 4 bases at J, with 18 bases between. The CDR3 nucleotides are TGTGCCAGCAGCTTGATAGGGGGGGGCTCAGGAGGAAACACCATATATTTT. Translating it yields CASSLIGGGSGGNTIYF.